These 27 T cell receptor beta chains share one sample of origin, sequenced in a study of blood T cell repertoires in COVID-19. The assay was immunoSEQ multiplex PCR, and TCRdb's table has in-frame clones only and misses some. The sample contains approximately 340,000 clones, about nine tenths of which appear only once. Sample: peripheral blood. Source of these receptors: a man in his thirties or forties with COVID-19, enrolled during active disease.

This chain joins TRBV5-8 and TRBJ2-1; TRBD1 matches at 9 bases. V gave up 0 bases and J gave up 3 bases; unmatched junction bases: 1. This CDR3 is built from 15 residues. Germline-derived CDR1 and CDR2 are SGHTS and YDEGEE. Here the CDR3 DNA reads TGTGCCAGCAGCTTGGGGGACAGGGTCTACAATGAGCAGTTCTTC. Translating gives CASSLGDRVYNEQFF. Drawing the rest from reference TRBV5-8 and TRBJ2-1, the complete variable domain is EAGVTQSPTHLIKTRGQQATLRCSPISGHTSVYWYQQALGLGLQFLLWYDEGEERNRGNFPPRFSGRQFPNYSSELNVNALELEDSALYLCASSLGDRVYNEQFFGPGTRLTVL.

V and J are TRBV24-1 and TRBJ1-2; unclear D gene. This CDR3 is 12 amino acids long. V shed 6 bases and J shed 6 bases, with 10 bases lying between them. The germline V gene encodes CDR1 KGHDR and CDR2 SFDVKD. CDR3 sequence reads: CATSQVVDGYTF. As DNA, the CDR3 is TGTGCCACCAGTCAGGTGGTCGATGGCTACACCTTC.

The chain joins TRBV6-6 to TRBJ2-7; 7 nucleotides agree with TRBD2. Germline CDR1 MNHNY, CDR2 SVGAGI (reference sequence). J lost 0 bases, V lost 0 bases, and 5 bases had no gene match. The CDR3 runs to 16 residues. DNA for the CDR3: TGTGCCAGCAGTTACTCCGGGGCGGGGGACTCCTACGAGCAGTACTTC. This encodes CASSYSGAGDSYEQYF.

The rearrangement uses TRBV9 and TRBJ2-1; TRBD1 matches at 9 bases. The CDR3 is made up of 14 amino acids. Germline V gene sequence: CDR1 SGDLS, CDR2 YYNGEE. V trimming: 7 bases; J trimming: 9 bases; junction bases outside the gene matches: 11. The CDR3 region is CASSSRDRAVEQFF. The DNA for the CDR3 is TGTGCCAGCTCAAGCCGGGACAGGGCCGTTGAGCAGTTCTTC.

The V gene is TRBV7-3, the J gene TRBJ2-5; 7 bases are a match to TRBD2. V gave up 6 bases and J gave up 1 base; unmatched junction bases: 5. This CDR3 has 14 residues. Germline assignment: CDR1 SGHTA and CDR2 FQGTGA. CDR3 in amino acids: CASSFSGLQETQYF. CDR3 nucleotides: TGTGCCAGCAGTTTTAGCGGGCTCCAAGAGACCCAGTACTTC.

The J gene is TRBJ1-5, the V gene TRBV28, with 7 bases identical to TRBD1. V dropped 4 bases and J dropped 0; count of bases not matched to a gene: 6. Germline V gives CDR1 MDHEN, CDR2 SYDVKM. The CDR3 length is 16 residues. The chain's CDR3 is CASSSGTVNSNQPQHF. The CDR3 DNA reads TGTGCCAGCAGTTCTGGGACAGTAAATAGCAATCAGCCCCAGCATTTT.

This sequence joins TRBV7-9 and TRBJ2-7; 7 bases map to TRBD1. This CDR3 has 15 residues. The germline V gene encodes CDR1 SEHNR and CDR2 FQNEAQ (reference sequence). J was trimmed by 1 base and V by 5 bases; bases with no gene match: 8. The CDR3 DNA follows: TGTGCCAGCAGCCTTACCGGGACAGTGTCCTACGAGCAGTACTTC. It is translated as CASSLTGTVSYEQYF.

V gene TRBV24-1 combines with J gene TRBJ1-1; tentative D call: TRBD1 (5 bases). The CDR3 has 17 amino acids. Per the germline V gene, CDR1 is KGHDR and CDR2 is SFDVKD. V was pared by 1 base and J by 7 bases, with 21 bases between. The CDR3 sequence is CATSDFRVEVWAGEAFF. The DNA for the CDR3 is TGTGCCACCAGTGATTTCAGGGTCGAAGTTTGGGCCGGTGAAGCTTTCTTT.

This CDR3 is CASSQAPGGEEKLFF. In DNA, the CDR3 is TGCGCCAGCAGCCAAGCCCCGGGAGGGGAGGAAAAACTGTTTTTT. This rearrangement joins TRBV4-1 to TRBJ1-4; perhaps TRBD1 as D (5 bases). Germline CDR1 MGHRA, CDR2 YSYEKL. Trimming removed 1 base from V and 8 bases from J, with 14 bases in between. This CDR3 spans 15 amino acids.

V and J are TRBV29-1 and TRBJ2-7, with TRBD1 identical over 10 bases. With V trimmed by 6 bases and J by 2 bases, 10 bases remained unmatched. Germline CDR1 and CDR2: SQVTM and ANQGSEA. The CDR3 extends over 15 amino acids. The CDR3 protein is CSVTSAGTGAYEQYF. DNA of the CDR3: TGCAGCGTGACATCTGCCGGGACAGGGGCCTACGAGCAGTACTTC.

The table lists this clone with a few counts. V and J are TRBV27 and TRBJ2-6, with TRBD1 identical over 11 bases. Germline loops: CDR1 MNHEY, CDR2 SMNVEV (reference sequence). There are 18 residues in the CDR3. With V trimmed by 6 bases and J by 0 bases, 7 bases remained unmatched. This CDR3 reads CASSKGQGGFSGANVLTF. CDR3 nucleotide sequence: TGTGCCAGCAGCAAGGGACAGGGGGGTTTCTCTGGGGCCAACGTCCTGACTTTC.

A few counts support this clone. The chain has TRBV19 and TRBJ1-2; TRBD1 aligns across 8 bases. V dropped 3 bases and J dropped 13; count of bases not matched to a gene: 10. The germline V gene has CDR1 LNHDA and CDR2 SQIVND (reference sequence). This CDR3 has 13 amino acids. CDR3 DNA: TGTGCCAGTAGTATGTCGACAGGGGCGGCCTTCACCTTC. Protein: CASSMSTGAAFTF.

This sequence joins TRBV19 and TRBJ1-3; the match to TRBD1 covers 7 bases. Germline V gives CDR1 LNHDA, CDR2 SQIVND (reference sequence). Trimming took 9 bases from V and 0 from J; bases not matched to a gene: 11. The CDR3 runs to 16 residues. CDR3 amino acids: CASPDPRDSSGNTIYF. CDR3 nucleotides: TGTGCCAGCCCGGACCCTAGGGACAGCTCTGGAAACACCATATATTTT.

V is TRBV4-1 and J is TRBJ2-3; 8 nucleotides align to TRBD2. This CDR3 is 17 amino acids long. The J segment lost 0 bases and the V segment lost 0 bases, leaving 5 bases of the junction unmatched. The germline gives CDR1 MGHRA, CDR2 YSYEKL. CDR3 DNA sequence: TGCGCCAGCAGCCAAGAGACGAGCGGGGGTAGCACAGATACGCAGTATTTT. It translates to CASSQETSGGSTDTQYF.

This chain links TRBV5-1 with TRBJ2-2; maybe TRBD2 (6 bases). Germline CDR1 and CDR2: SGHRS and YFSETQ. The length of the CDR3 is 15 residues. The ends were cut back, 4 bases at V and 0 bases at J, with 10 bases in the middle. The CDR3 DNA reads TGCGCCAGCAGCCGCGGGGAAACGAACACCGGGGAGCTGTTTTTT. Protein product: CASSRGETNTGELFF.

The rearrangement joins TRBV28 to TRBJ1-3, with 7 bases matching TRBD1. Germline lookup yields CDR1 MDHEN and CDR2 SYDVKM. V lost 7 bases, J lost 3 bases, and 6 bases stayed unmatched. This CDR3 comprises 14 residues. This CDR3 reads CASKAGQLGNTIYF. CDR3 in DNA: TGTGCCAGCAAGGCGGGACAGCTTGGAAACACCATATATTTT.

This clone was counted a single time. The chain uses TRBV27 and TRBJ2-3, with TRBD1 identical over 7 bases. This CDR3 is 13 amino acids long. Germline values: CDR1 MNHEY, CDR2 SMNVEV (reference sequence). Trimming took 4 bases from V and 4 from J; bases not matched to a gene: 2. CDR3 DNA sequence: TGTGCCAGCAGTTCCCAGGGGGCAGATACGCAGTATTTT. Residues: CASSSQGADTQYF.

The chain combines TRBV29-1 with TRBJ1-1, with 10 bases aligning to TRBD1. The CDR3 covers 12 residues. Unmatched junction bases numbered 3, after V lost 7 bases and J lost 4 bases. Germline values: CDR1 SQVTM, CDR2 ANQGSEA. CDR3 sequence reads: CSAGQGGTEAFF. CDR3 coding DNA: TGCAGCGCCGGACAGGGGGGCACTGAAGCTTTCTTT.

V usage is TRBV30 and J usage is TRBJ1-2; D perhaps matches TRBD1 (5 bases). The V end was cut by 0 bases, the J end by 8 bases, with 16 bases between. CDR1 and CDR2 (germline): GTSNPN, SVGIG (reference sequence). CDR3 length equals 14 residues. The CDR3 DNA reads TGTGCCTGGAGTGTGGGCCCGACAGCGGGAGGCTACACCTTC. Translated: CAWSVGPTAGGYTF.

This clone has just one count. This chain links TRBV19 with TRBJ2-4; tentative D call: TRBD2 (7 bases). Per the germline V gene, CDR1 is LNHDA and CDR2 is SQIVND (reference sequence). The CDR3 covers 15 residues. The V end lost 3 bases, the J end lost 3 bases, and 12 bases lay between the germline ends. Here the CDR3 reads CASSMGGLGKNIQYF. For the CDR3, the DNA is TGTGCCAGTAGTATGGGGGGGCTCGGCAAAAACATTCAGTACTTC.

With respect to this clone: At the DNA level, this CDR3 is encoded by other sequences in the same sample as well. V and J are TRBV18 and TRBJ2-3; 10 bases map to TRBD1. Germline V lookup: CDR1 KGHSH, CDR2 LQKENI. CDR3 size: 15 residues. J lost 1 base, V lost 3 bases, and 1 base had no gene match. CDR3 region: CASSPGQGGTDTQYF. In DNA, the CDR3 is TGTGCCAGCTCACCCGGACAGGGGGGCACAGATACGCAGTATTTT.

The chain is built from TRBV5-5 and TRBJ2-7, with a possible D match to TRBD2 (6 bases). V lost 9 bases, J lost 3 bases, and 16 bases lay in between. Per germline, CDR1 SGHKS and CDR2 YYEKEE (reference sequence). The CDR3 runs to 13 residues. CDR3 region: CATARDGSYEQYF. The CDR3 DNA is TGTGCCACTGCCCGGGACGGGAGCTACGAGCAGTACTTC.

The V call is TRBV6-5, the J call TRBJ1-1, with 8 positions matching TRBD1. After removal of 5 bases from V and 4 bases from J, the junction contained 9 bases not matched to a gene. Germline V gene data show CDR1 as MNHEY and CDR2 as SVGAGI. The CDR3 has 15 amino acids. This chain's CDR3 is CASSPDRVVPTEAFF. The CDR3 DNA is TGTGCCAGCAGTCCGGACAGGGTAGTCCCCACTGAAGCTTTCTTT.

The chain couples TRBV19 to TRBJ1-4; D is ambiguous. V lost 3 bases to trimming and J lost 3 bases, with 14 bases between them. CDR3 length: 16 amino acids. Per germline, CDR1 LNHDA and CDR2 SQIVND (reference sequence). The CDR3 spells CASSMFGETSNEKLFF. CDR3 DNA: TGTGCCAGTAGTATGTTCGGTGAGACTTCTAATGAAAAACTGTTTTTT.

The chain combines TRBV30 with TRBJ2-5; 10 bases agree with TRBD1. This CDR3 has 13 residues. The germline CDR1 and CDR2 sequences are GTSNPN and SVGIG (reference sequence). The V gene end was trimmed by 3 bases and the J gene end by 6 bases; junction bases not matched to a gene: 4. CDR3: CAWSQGQGKTQYF. The CDR3, as DNA: TGTGCCTGGAGCCAGGGACAGGGGAAGACCCAGTACTTC.

The CDR3 DNA reads as TGTGCCAGCAGCGAATTTCAGGGTGGTGAAGCTTTCTTT. This encodes CASSEFQGGEAFF. This chain uses TRBV11-1 with TRBJ1-1; possible D gene TRBD1, 5 bases. This CDR3 has 13 amino acids. The germline V and J ends were trimmed by 5 bases and 7 bases, with 14 bases remaining between them. The germline V gene encodes CDR1 SGHAT and CDR2 FQDESV (reference sequence).

The rearrangement uses TRBV29-1 and TRBJ2-7; TRBD1 matches at 9 bases. Germline V gene sequence: CDR1 SQVTM, CDR2 ANQGSEA. With V trimmed by 4 bases and J by 3 bases, 25 bases remained unmatched. CDR3 length: 20 amino acids. In DNA, the CDR3 is TGCAGCGTTGTGAAAGTTCCGGGACAGGGACATCGAGTGGGAAACTACGAGCAGTACTTC. Its protein is CSVVKVPGQGHRVGNYEQYF.